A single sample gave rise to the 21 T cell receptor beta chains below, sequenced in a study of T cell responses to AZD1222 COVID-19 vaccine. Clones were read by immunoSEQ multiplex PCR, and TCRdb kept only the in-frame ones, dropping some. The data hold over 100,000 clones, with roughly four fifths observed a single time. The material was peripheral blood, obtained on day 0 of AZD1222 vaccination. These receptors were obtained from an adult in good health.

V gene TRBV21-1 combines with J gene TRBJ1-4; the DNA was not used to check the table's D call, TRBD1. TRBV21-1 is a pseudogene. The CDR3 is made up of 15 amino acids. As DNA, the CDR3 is TGTGCCAGCAGCTTCCGAGACAGGTTGAATGAAAAACTGTTTTTT. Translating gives CASSFRDRLNEKLFF.

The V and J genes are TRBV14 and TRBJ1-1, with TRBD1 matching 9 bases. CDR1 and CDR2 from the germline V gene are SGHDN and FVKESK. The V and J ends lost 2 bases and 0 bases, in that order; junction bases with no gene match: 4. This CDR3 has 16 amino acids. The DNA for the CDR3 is TGTGCCAGCAGCCAACTCCGGACAGGGGTGAACACTGAAGCTTTCTTT. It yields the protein CASSQLRTGVNTEAFF.

CDR3 sequence: CASSWDAAFGNTIYF. The CDR3 DNA follows: TGTGCCAGCAGCTGGGACGCGGCGTTTGGAAACACCATATATTTT. The rearrangement joins TRBV5-4 to TRBJ1-3; tentative D call: TRBD1 (5 bases). Trimming shortened V by 3 bases and J by 3 bases, and 13 bases separated the two germline ends. CDR1 SGHNT and CDR2 YYREEE come from the germline V gene (reference sequence). The CDR3 is 15 amino acids. The entire variable domain, with the rest obtained from reference TRBV5-4 and TRBJ1-3, is as follows: ETGVTQSPTHLIKTRGQQVTLRCSSQSGHNTVSWYQQALGQGPQFIFQYYREEENGRGNFPPRFSGLQFPNYSSELNVNALELDDSALYLCASSWDAAFGNTIYFGEGSWLTVV.

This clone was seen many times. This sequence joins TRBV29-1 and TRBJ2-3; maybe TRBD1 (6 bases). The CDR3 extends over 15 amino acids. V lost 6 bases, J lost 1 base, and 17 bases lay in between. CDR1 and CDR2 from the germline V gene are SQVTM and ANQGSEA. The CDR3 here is CSVCYRVRGTDTQYF. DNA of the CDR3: TGCAGCGTGTGTTACAGGGTTAGGGGCACAGATACGCAGTATTTT.

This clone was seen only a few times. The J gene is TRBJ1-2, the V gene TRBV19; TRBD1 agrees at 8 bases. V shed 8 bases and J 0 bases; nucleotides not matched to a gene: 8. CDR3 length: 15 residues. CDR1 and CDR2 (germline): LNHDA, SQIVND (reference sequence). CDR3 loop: CASRDRKTSNYGYTF. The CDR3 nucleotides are TGTGCCAGTCGGGACAGGAAGACTTCTAACTATGGCTACACCTTC.

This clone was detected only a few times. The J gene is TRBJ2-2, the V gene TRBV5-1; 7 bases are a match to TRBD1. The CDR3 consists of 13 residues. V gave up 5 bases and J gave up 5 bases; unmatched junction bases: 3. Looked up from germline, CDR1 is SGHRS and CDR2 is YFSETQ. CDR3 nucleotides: TGCGCCAGCAGGACAGGGACAACCGGGGAGCTGTTTTTT. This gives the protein CASRTGTTGELFF.

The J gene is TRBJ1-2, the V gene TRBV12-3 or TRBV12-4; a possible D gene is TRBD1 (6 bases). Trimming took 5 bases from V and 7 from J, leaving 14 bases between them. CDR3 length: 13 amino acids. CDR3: CASSLYRVRGYTF. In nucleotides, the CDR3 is TGTGCCAGCAGTCTCTACAGGGTTCGTGGCTACACCTTC.

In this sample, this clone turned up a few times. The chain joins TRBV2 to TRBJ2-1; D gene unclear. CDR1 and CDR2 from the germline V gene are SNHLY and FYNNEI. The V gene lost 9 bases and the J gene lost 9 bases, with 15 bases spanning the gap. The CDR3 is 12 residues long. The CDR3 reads CASYNRRVEQFF. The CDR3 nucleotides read TGTGCCAGTTACAACCGACGGGTTGAGCAGTTCTTC.

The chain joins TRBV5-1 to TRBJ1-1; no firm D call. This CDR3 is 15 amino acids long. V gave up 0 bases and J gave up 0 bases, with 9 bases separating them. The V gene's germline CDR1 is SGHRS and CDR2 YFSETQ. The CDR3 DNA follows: TGCGCCAGCAGCTTGGCCGGGCAGTTGAACACTGAAGCTTTCTTT. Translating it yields CASSLAGQLNTEAFF.

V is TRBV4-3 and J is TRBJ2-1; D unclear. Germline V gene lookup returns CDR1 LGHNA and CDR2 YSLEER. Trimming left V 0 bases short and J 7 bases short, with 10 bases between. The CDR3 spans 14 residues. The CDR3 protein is CASSQENYGNEQFF. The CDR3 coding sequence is TGCGCCAGCAGCCAAGAAAACTATGGGAATGAGCAGTTCTTC.

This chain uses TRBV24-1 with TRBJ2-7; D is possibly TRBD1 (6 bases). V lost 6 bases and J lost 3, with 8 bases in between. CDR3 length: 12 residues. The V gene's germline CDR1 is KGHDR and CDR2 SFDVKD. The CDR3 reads CATSLQGYEQYF. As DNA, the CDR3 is TGTGCCACCAGTCTACAGGGCTACGAGCAGTACTTC.

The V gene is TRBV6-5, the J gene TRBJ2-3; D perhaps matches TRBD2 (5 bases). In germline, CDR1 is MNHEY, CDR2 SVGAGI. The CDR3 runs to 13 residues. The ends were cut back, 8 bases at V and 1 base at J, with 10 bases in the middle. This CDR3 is CASLKGGTDTQYF. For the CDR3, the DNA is TGTGCCAGCTTGAAGGGAGGCACAGATACGCAGTATTTT.

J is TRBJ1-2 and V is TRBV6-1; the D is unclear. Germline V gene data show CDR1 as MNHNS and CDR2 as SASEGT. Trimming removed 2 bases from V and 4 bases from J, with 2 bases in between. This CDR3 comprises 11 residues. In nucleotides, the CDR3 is TGTGCCAGCAGTGAAATCTATGGCTACACCTTC. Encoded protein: CASSEIYGYTF.

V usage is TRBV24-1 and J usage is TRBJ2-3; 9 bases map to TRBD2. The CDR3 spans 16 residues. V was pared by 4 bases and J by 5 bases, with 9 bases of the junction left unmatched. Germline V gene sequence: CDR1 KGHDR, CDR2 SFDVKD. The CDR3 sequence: CATSDPLAGSGDTQYF. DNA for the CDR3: TGTGCCACCAGTGACCCTCTAGCGGGGAGTGGAGATACGCAGTATTTT.

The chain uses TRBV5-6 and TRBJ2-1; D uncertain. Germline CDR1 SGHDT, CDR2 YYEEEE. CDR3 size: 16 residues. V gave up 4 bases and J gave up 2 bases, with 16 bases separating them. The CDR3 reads CASSVVVVAAYNEQFF. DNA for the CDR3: TGTGCCAGCAGCGTTGTCGTGGTGGCTGCCTACAATGAGCAGTTCTTC.

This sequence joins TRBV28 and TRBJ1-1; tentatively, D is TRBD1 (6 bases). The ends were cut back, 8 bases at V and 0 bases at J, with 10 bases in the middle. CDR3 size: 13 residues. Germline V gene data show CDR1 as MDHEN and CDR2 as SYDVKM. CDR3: CASSTGMNTEAFF. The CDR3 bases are TGTGCCAGCTCCACAGGGATGAACACTGAAGCTTTCTTT.

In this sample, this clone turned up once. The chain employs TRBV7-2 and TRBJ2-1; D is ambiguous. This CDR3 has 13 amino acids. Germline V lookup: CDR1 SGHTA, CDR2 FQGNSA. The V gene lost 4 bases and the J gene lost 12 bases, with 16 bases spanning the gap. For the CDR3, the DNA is TGTGCCAGCAGCTCACGTCCAGACCTGGCGCAGTTCTTC. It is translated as CASSSRPDLAQFF.

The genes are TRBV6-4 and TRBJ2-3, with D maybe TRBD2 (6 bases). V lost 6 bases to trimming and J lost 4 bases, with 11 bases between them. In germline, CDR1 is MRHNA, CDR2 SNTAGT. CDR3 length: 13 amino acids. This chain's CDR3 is CASSVTRSDTQYF. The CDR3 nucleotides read TGTGCCAGCAGCGTGACTAGATCAGATACGCAGTATTTT.

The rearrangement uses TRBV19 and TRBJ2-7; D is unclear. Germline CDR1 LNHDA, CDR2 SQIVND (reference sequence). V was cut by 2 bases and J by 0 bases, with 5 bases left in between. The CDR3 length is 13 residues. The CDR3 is CASSIQVSYEQYF. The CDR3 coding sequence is TGTGCCAGTAGTATACAGGTCTCCTACGAGCAGTACTTC.

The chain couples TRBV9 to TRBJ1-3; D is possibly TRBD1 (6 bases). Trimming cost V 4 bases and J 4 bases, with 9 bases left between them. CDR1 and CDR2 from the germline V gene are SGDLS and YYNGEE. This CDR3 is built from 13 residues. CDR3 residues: CASSIGTGNTIYF. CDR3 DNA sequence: TGTGCCAGCAGCATCGGGACAGGAAACACCATATATTTT.

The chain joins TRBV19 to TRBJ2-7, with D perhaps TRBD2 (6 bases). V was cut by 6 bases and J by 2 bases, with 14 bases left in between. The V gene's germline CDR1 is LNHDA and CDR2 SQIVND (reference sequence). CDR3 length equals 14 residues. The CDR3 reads CASRGRLDPYEQYF. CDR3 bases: TGTGCCAGTAGAGGCAGACTAGACCCCTACGAGCAGTACTTC.